Listed below are T cell receptor beta chains from one sample, sequenced in a study of CD8 T cells in ankylosing spondylitis. From the 5' RACE reads, TCRdb called clonotypes with MiXCR, one entry per CDR3 protein. Of some 240,000 distinct CDR3 sequences listed, around 9.2% are singletons. What was sequenced was blood, either unsorted or a sorted T cell fraction (not recorded which). The receptors shown here come from a male donor with ankylosing spondylitis or in good health (not recorded which). Each CDR3 is given with its conserved first and last residue. The D gene is left open where the match is weak. Where a row states a size, it is once, few, many or the class of an expanded clone; other rows omit it.

v_gene,abundance,j_gene,d_gene,CDR3aa,CDR3nt
TRBV20-1,many,TRBJ2-1,TRBD1,CSAPAAGQGNNEQFF,TGCAGTGCTCCTGCCGCCGGACAGGGGAACAATGAGCAGTTCTTC
TRBV7-2,few,TRBJ1-3,TRBD1,CASSFGRGISGNTIYF,TGTGCCAGCAGCTTCGGCAGGGGGATTTCTGGAAACACCATATATTTT
TRBV19,.,TRBJ2-1,.,CASTQDKVNEQFF,TGTGCCAGTACCCAAGACAAAGTCAATGAGCAGTTCTTC
TRBV10-3,many,TRBJ1-1,.,CAVRVTDTEAFF,TGTGCCGTCAGGGTAACCGACACTGAAGCTTTCTTT
TRBV12-3/TRBV12-4,many,TRBJ1-1,.,CASSPGEVNTEAFF,TGTGCCAGCAGCCCAGGGGAGGTGAACACTGAAGCTTTCTTT
TRBV7-9,few,TRBJ1-5,.,CASRPGESDQPQHF,TGTGCCAGCAGACCGGGGGAGTCGGATCAGCCCCAGCATTTT
TRBV20-1,many,TRBJ2-7,.,CSVTTGYEQYF,TGCAGTGTTACGACAGGTTACGAGCAGTACTTC
TRBV5-5,many,TRBJ1-2,.,CASSLIEDPNYGYTF,TGTGCCAGCAGCTTAATCGAGGATCCTAACTATGGCTACACCTTC
TRBV12-3/TRBV12-4,.,TRBJ1-2,.,CASKLVRQNYGYTF,TGTGCCAGCAAGCTTGTCAGGCAAAACTATGGCTACACCTTC
TRBV12-3/TRBV12-4,many,TRBJ1-1,.,CASSPGTEAFF,TGTGCCAGCAGCCCTGGGACTGAAGCTTTCTTT
TRBV7-2,.,TRBJ2-3,.,CASSLTSGGRPPDTQYF,TGTGCCAGCAGCTTAACTTCCGGGGGGCGACCTCCAGATACGCAGTATTTT
TRBV7-2,few,TRBJ2-1,.,CASSPAKLSSYNEQFF,TGTGCCAGCAGCCCAGCAAAGTTGAGCTCCTACAATGAGCAGTTCTTC
TRBV5-1,many,TRBJ1-1,.,CASSAGDRMVWGNTEAFF,TGCGCCAGCAGCGCGGGTGACAGGATGGTATGGGGTAACACTGAAGCTTTCTTT
TRBV5-1,many,TRBJ2-2,.,CASTRDSKVGGELFF,TGCGCCAGCACCAGGGACTCCAAGGTCGGCGGGGAGCTGTTTTTT
TRBV7-2,few,TRBJ2-4,.,CASGKMGGLAKNIQYF,TGTGCCAGCGGAAAGATGGGGGGACTAGCCAAAAACATTCAGTACTTC
TRBV5-4,.,TRBJ1-5,.,CASSREGGFNQPQHF,TGTGCCAGCAGCCGTGAGGGAGGGTTCAATCAGCCCCAGCATTTT
TRBV6-1,many,TRBJ2-5,TRBD2,CASSRIAGGQETQYF,TGTGCCAGCAGCCGCATAGCGGGGGGCCAAGAGACCCAGTACTTC
TRBV7-9,many,TRBJ2-1,TRBD2,CASSFPGQSGGANEQFF,TGTGCCAGCAGCTTCCCGGGCCAAAGCGGGGGGGCAAACGAGCAGTTCTTC
TRBV7-8,.,TRBJ2-4,TRBD2,CASSLSGRGGRRAKNIQYF,TGTGCCAGCAGCTTATCGGGGCGGGGGGGCAGGAGAGCCAAAAACATTCAGTACTTC
TRBV7-2,.,TRBJ1-2,.,CASSSLVGPKGYGYTF,TGTGCCAGCAGCTCCCTGGTTGGGCCGAAGGGATATGGCTACACCTTC
TRBV6-2/TRBV6-3,many,TRBJ1-1,.,CASSYSGIRTEAFF,TGTGCCAGCAGTTACTCGGGGATCCGGACTGAAGCTTTCTTT
TRBV5-1,few,TRBJ1-1,.,CASSLEGRGSPMNTEAFF,TGCGCCAGCAGCTTGGAGGGGAGGGGATCTCCTATGAACACTGAAGCTTTCTTT
TRBV6-2/TRBV6-3,many,TRBJ2-1,TRBD2,CASTRGLAGDHNEQFF,TGTGCCAGCACCCGGGGACTAGCGGGAGACCATAATGAGCAGTTCTTC
TRBV10-3,many,TRBJ2-5,.,CATLGGEFETQYF,TGTGCCACGCTAGGGGGGGAGTTTGAGACCCAGTACTTC
TRBV6-5,few,TRBJ2-3,.,CASSYGPLDTQYF,TGTGCCAGCAGTTACGGTCCACTAGATACGCAGTATTTT
TRBV7-2,many,TRBJ2-2,.,CASSRPGTGNTGELFF,TGTGCCAGCAGCCGTCCTGGGACTGGGAACACCGGGGAGCTGTTTTTT
TRBV7-9,few,TRBJ1-1,TRBD1,CASSLGDRVDTEAFF,TGTGCCAGCAGCTTAGGGGACAGGGTAGACACTGAAGCTTTCTTT
TRBV7-2,many,TRBJ1-4,.,CASSPEVGATNEKLFF,TGTGCCAGCAGCCCAGAAGTAGGGGCGACTAATGAAAAACTGTTTTTT
TRBV9,.,TRBJ2-1,TRBD2,CASSARLADLSYNEQFF,TGTGCCAGCAGCGCCCGACTAGCGGACCTCTCCTACAATGAGCAGTTCTTC
TRBV6-1,many,TRBJ1-2,.,CASKRGNNYGYTF,TGTGCCAGCAAACGCGGGAATAACTATGGCTACACCTTC
TRBV4-3,.,TRBJ2-5,.,CASSQDRHKQETQYF,TGCGCCAGCAGCCAAGATCGTCACAAGCAAGAGACCCAGTACTTC
TRBV7-9,many,TRBJ2-3,.,CASSLEGVHLTDTQYF,TGTGCCAGCAGCTTAGAGGGGGTGCATCTCACAGATACGCAGTATTTT
TRBV7-8,many,TRBJ2-1,TRBD2,CASSPGGTTNEQFF,TGTGCCAGCAGCCCTGGAGGGACTACCAATGAGCAGTTCTTC
TRBV29-1,many,TRBJ2-7,.,CSGQVREYEQYF,TGCAGCGGACAGGTCCGGGAGTACGAGCAGTACTTC
TRBV7-7,many,TRBJ2-3,.,CASSSHPHRTQYF,TGTGCTAGCAGCTCCCACCCACACCGAACGCAGTATTTT
TRBV15,few,TRBJ1-5,.,CATSTERGANQPQHF,TGTGCCACCAGCACTGAAAGGGGCGCTAATCAGCCCCAGCATTTT
TRBV27,many,TRBJ2-1,.,CASSPRLGYNEQFF,TGTGCCAGCAGTCCACGACTAGGCTACAATGAGCAGTTCTTC
TRBV7-2,many,TRBJ1-2,.,CASSPSTVTNYGYTF,TGTGCCAGCAGCCCATCGACGGTAACTAACTATGGCTACACCTTC
TRBV20-1,many,TRBJ1-1,.,CSARDIRKDEAFF,TGCAGTGCTAGAGATATCCGGAAAGATGAAGCTTTCTTT
TRBV11-3,.,TRBJ2-1,.,CASSSRVAKSQDEQFF,TGTGCCAGCAGCTCCCGCGTAGCGAAATCGCAGGATGAGCAGTTCTTC
TRBV20-1,many,TRBJ1-2,.,CSATRAGVNNYGYTF,TGCAGTGCTACTCGGGCAGGGGTGAATAACTATGGCTACACCTTC
TRBV6-5,many,TRBJ2-5,.,CASSYVGDQETQYF,TGTGCCAGCAGTTACGTAGGGGATCAAGAGACCCAGTACTTC
TRBV5-5,many,TRBJ1-5,TRBD1,CASSLYQGAVQPQHF,TGTGCCAGCAGCTTGTATCAGGGGGCGGTTCAGCCCCAGCATTTT
TRBV6-5,many,TRBJ1-1,.,CASSYSTGGTEAFF,TGTGCCAGCAGTTACTCGACCGGGGGCACTGAAGCTTTCTTT
TRBV20-1,.,TRBJ1-5,.,CSARDLGGDNQPQHF,TGCAGTGCTAGAGATCTGGGCGGAGACAATCAGCCCCAGCATTTT
TRBV12-3/TRBV12-4,many,TRBJ1-2,.,CASSPAGTVYGYTF,TGTGCCAGCAGTCCCGCAGGGACCGTCTATGGCTACACCTTC
TRBV30,.,TRBJ1-1,.,CAWNKVLNTEAFF,TGTGCCTGGAATAAAGTCCTGAACACTGAAGCTTTCTTT
TRBV5-1,few,TRBJ2-5,TRBD2,CASSHGTLSSGSGETQYF,TGCGCCAGCAGCCACGGAACACTTTCTAGCGGGAGCGGGGAGACCCAGTACTTC